The 15 T cell receptor beta chains given below trace back to one sample, sequenced in a study of blood T cells in healthy people across ages. Next came a second PCR, run for about 7 to 12 cycles, which used a sample-barcoded 5' primer along with a J-beta primer mix. TCRdb ran MiXCR on the 5' RACE reads and lists one entry per CDR3 protein. The table lists fewer than 900,000 distinct CDR3 sequences, 43% of them singletons. The sample consisted of blood. The receptors derive from a woman aged 55-69 years in good health.

This clonotype appeared a few times. The rearrangement links TRBV9 to TRBJ1-1; tentatively, D is TRBD1 (5 bases). The CDR3 is 14 residues long. The V end lost 0 bases, the J end lost 7 bases, and 13 bases lay between the germline ends. Germline V gene sequence: CDR1 SGDLS, CDR2 YYNGEE. CDR3 in amino acids: CASSVEVRDGEAFF. Written as DNA, the CDR3 is TGTGCCAGCAGCGTAGAAGTTAGGGACGGTGAAGCTTTCTTT.

The V call is TRBV12-3 or TRBV12-4, the J call TRBJ2-3; 7 bases are shared with TRBD1. The ends lost 1 base at V and 3 bases at J; junction bases unmatched: 7. The length of the CDR3 is 16 residues. CDR3 protein: CASSLGTGSRTDTQYF. The CDR3 coding sequence is TGTGCCAGCAGTTTAGGGACAGGCTCAAGGACAGATACGCAGTATTTT.

The chain joins TRBV9 to TRBJ1-4; 7 nucleotides agree with TRBD1. Germline CDR1 is SGDLS and CDR2 is YYNGEE. CDR3 length: 15 amino acids. Trimming at V came to 4 bases and at J to 4 bases, leaving 7 bases not matched to a gene. CDR3 sequence (DNA): TGTGCCAGCAGCCCCCAGACAGGGTATAATGAAAAACTGTTTTTT. Residues: CASSPQTGYNEKLFF.

The chain recombines TRBV20-1 with TRBJ2-5; D may be TRBD1 or TRBD2 (6 bases each). This CDR3 is 13 amino acids long. Germline loops: CDR1 DFQATT, CDR2 SNEGSKA (reference sequence). V was shortened by 7 bases and J by 2 bases, with 14 bases between the two germline ends. Here the CDR3 DNA reads TGCAGTGTGAGAGGGGGGAGGCAAGAGACCCAGTACTTC. Its translation: CSVRGGRQETQYF.

V and J are TRBV3-1 and TRBJ2-1; D remains ambiguous. Germline V gene lookup returns CDR1 LGHDT and CDR2 YNNKEL (reference sequence). V lost 2 bases to trimming and J lost 10 bases, with 9 bases between them. This CDR3 comprises 12 residues. In DNA form, the CDR3 reads TGTGCCAGCAGCCAACAGGTCTACGAGCAGTTCTTC. Translation: CASSQQVYEQFF.

V usage is TRBV7-9 and J usage is TRBJ1-5; D is uncertain. This CDR3 comprises 13 residues. CDR1 is SEHNR, CDR2 FQNEAQ, per germline (reference sequence). The ends were cut back, 0 bases at V and 3 bases at J, with 3 bases in the middle. The CDR3 is CASSLADNQPQHF. DNA for the CDR3: TGTGCCAGCAGCTTAGCGGACAATCAGCCCCAGCATTTT.

This clonotype was observed a handful of times. This chain joins TRBV3-1 and TRBJ2-5, with D perhaps assigned TRBD1 or TRBD2 (6 bases each). V was pared by 3 bases and J by 2 bases, with 13 bases between. The CDR3 extends over 15 amino acids. Per the germline V gene, CDR1 is LGHDT and CDR2 is YNNKEL (reference sequence). This CDR3 is CASSHRGERQETQYF. The CDR3 DNA reads TGTGCCAGCAGCCATAGGGGGGAAAGGCAAGAGACCCAGTACTTC.

This clonotype showed up just a few times. The chain carries TRBV9 and TRBJ1-2; maybe TRBD1 (5 bases). Germline loops: CDR1 SGDLS, CDR2 YYNGEE. This CDR3 region has 13 residues. V lost 0 bases, J lost 8 bases, and 11 bases lay in between. The CDR3 DNA reads TGTGCCAGCAGCGTAGAAGGGGCACGAGGCTACACCTTC. Amino acids: CASSVEGARGYTF.

This clonotype was detected only a few times. The chain recombines TRBV27 with TRBJ2-1; 10 bases line up with TRBD2. The CDR3 has 15 residues. The junction had 1 base not matched to a gene; V was cut back by 3 bases and J by 2 bases. The germline V gene encodes CDR1 MNHEY and CDR2 SMNVEV (reference sequence). CDR3 amino acids: CASSFSGGPYNEQFF. The CDR3 DNA reads TGTGCCAGCAGTTTTAGCGGGGGGCCCTACAATGAGCAGTTCTTC.

This sequence joins TRBV12-3 or TRBV12-4 and TRBJ2-3, with D possibly being TRBD2 (6 bases). CDR3 length: 16 residues. V lost 3 bases and J 11 bases, leaving 24 bases between the germline ends. This CDR3 reads CASSFGTGVGTDVQYF. CDR3 in DNA: TGTGCCAGCAGTTTCGGAACGGGAGTGGGCACAGATGTGCAGTATTTT.

In its sample, this clonotype was seen a few times. The chain employs TRBV28 and TRBJ2-1; no clear D gene. CDR3 size: 12 residues. Germline V gene data show CDR1 as MDHEN and CDR2 as SYDVKM. V lost 6 bases to trimming and J lost 13 bases, with 16 bases between them. Here the CDR3 reads CASSADPKPQFF. Here the CDR3 DNA reads TGTGCCAGCAGCGCCGACCCTAAACCCCAGTTCTTC.

The rearrangement uses TRBV20-1 and TRBJ2-1; 11 bases are a match to TRBD1. Germline V gene lookup returns CDR1 DFQATT and CDR2 SNEGSKA (reference sequence). The ends lost 3 bases at V and 6 bases at J; junction bases unmatched: 10. The CDR3 covers 16 residues. CDR3 nucleotide sequence: TGCAGTGCTAGCGCTCGACCCGGGACAGGGGGCAATGAGCAGTTCTTC. It encodes CSASARPGTGGNEQFF.

The sample holds many counts of this clonotype. The rearrangement joins TRBV9 to TRBJ2-4, with 7 bases aligning to TRBD2. V shed 7 bases and J 4 bases; nucleotides not matched to a gene: 14. The germline CDR1 and CDR2 sequences are SGDLS and YYNGEE. The CDR3 has 16 amino acids. Here the CDR3 DNA reads TGTGCCAGCTCCCCGAGGGCAGCGGGGAAGAAAAACATTCAGTACTTC. Its translation is CASSPRAAGKKNIQYF. Together with reference TRBV9 and TRBJ2-4, the CDR3 gives the full variable domain: DSGVTQTPKHLITATGQRVTLRCSPRSGDLSVYWYQQSLDQGLQFLIQYYNGEERAKGNILERFSAQQFPDLHSELNLSSLELGDSALYFCASSPRAAGKKNIQYFGAGTRLSVL.

This clonotype was recorded a few times. The V and J genes are TRBV9 and TRBJ2-1; weak D call: TRBD1 (5 bases). Germline CDR1 is SGDLS and CDR2 is YYNGEE. This CDR3 comprises 24 residues. The germline V and J ends were trimmed by 1 base and 0 bases, with 35 bases remaining between them. The CDR3 DNA reads TGTGCCAGCAGCGTAACTCGAGGCCCAGTAGAGCCCGAGAAAAGACAGAACTCCTACAATGAGCAGTTCTTC. Translated, it gives CASSVTRGPVEPEKRQNSYNEQFF.

A remark on this clonotype: This may be a read error: a much more frequent sequence differs by one nucleotide. The chain couples TRBV7-3 to TRBJ2-1, with 8 bases fitting TRBD2. Looked up from germline, CDR1 is SGHTA and CDR2 is FQGTGA. This CDR3 comprises 13 residues. V lost 4 bases to trimming and J lost 13 bases; unmatched junction nucleotides: 9. CDR3: CASSWSGGETQFF. The DNA of the CDR3 is TGTGCCAGCAGCTGGTCGGGAGGGGAGACCCAGTTCTTC.